These 32 T cell receptor beta chains were sequenced from one sample in a study of blood T cell repertoires in COVID-19. Only in-frame clones appear in the TCRdb table, and some are missing; sequencing was by immunoSEQ multiplex PCR. The sample contains about 60,000 clones, approximately 92% of which appear only once. The sample consisted of peripheral blood. The receptors shown here come from a human donor with active COVID-19. The donor label of this sample is uncertain.

The chain is built from TRBV6-6 and TRBJ2-6, with D perhaps matching TRBD1 (5 bases). CDR1 is MNHNY and CDR2 is SVGAGI in the germline V gene (reference sequence). This CDR3 comprises 18 residues. Trimming pared 5 bases from V and 0 bases from J, leaving 17 bases between. The CDR3 loop reads CASSRLGQGLSGANVLTF. CDR3 sequence (DNA): TGTGCCAGCAGTCGACTTGGCCAGGGCCTCTCTGGGGCCAACGTCCTGACTTTC.

The chain carries TRBV24-1 and TRBJ1-2, with 8 bases lining up with TRBD1. The CDR3 totals 16 residues. Germline-derived CDR1 and CDR2 are KGHDR and SFDVKD. The J segment lost 7 bases and the V segment lost 4 bases, leaving 13 bases of the junction unmatched. The CDR3 sequence is CATSEGLTGEDSGYTF. CDR3 nucleotide sequence: TGTGCCACCAGTGAGGGCCTGACAGGGGAGGATTCTGGCTACACCTTC.

The V call is TRBV11-2, the J call TRBJ2-1; no reliable D call. The CDR3 is 14 residues long. Germline assignment: CDR1 SGHAT and CDR2 FQNNGV. Trimming cost V 3 bases and J 3 bases, with 9 bases left between them. For the CDR3, the DNA is TGTGCCAGCAGCTTCGGCGGCGACTACAATGAGCAGTTCTTC. Protein: CASSFGGDYNEQFF.

Here the CDR3 DNA reads TGTGCCAGCAGCCGGACAGCGAACACCGGGGAGCTGTTTTTT. Translation: CASSRTANTGELFF. The chain has TRBV5-4 and TRBJ2-2; maybe TRBD1 (6 bases). The CDR3 loop spans 14 amino acids. The V end lost 4 bases, the J end lost 0 bases, and 7 bases lay between the germline ends. Per the germline V gene, CDR1 is SGHNT and CDR2 is YYREEE (reference sequence).

In this sample, this clone turned up a few times. V gene TRBV20-1 combines with J gene TRBJ1-2; D gene ambiguous. V lost 2 bases, J lost 5 bases, and 6 bases lay in between. The CDR3 is 11 residues long. Per the germline V gene, CDR1 is DFQATT and CDR2 is SNEGSKA (reference sequence). CDR3 in amino acids: CSARQRYGYTF. In DNA, the CDR3 is TGCAGTGCTAGACAGCGTTATGGCTACACCTTC.

The rearrangement links TRBV3-1 (or the pseudogene TRBV3-2) to TRBJ2-7; 8 bases line up with TRBD2. From germline, CDR1 is LGHDT and CDR2 YNNKEL (reference sequence). Trimming at V came to 1 base and at J to 1 base, leaving 3 bases not matched to a gene. This CDR3 is built from 15 residues. As DNA, the CDR3 is TGTGCCAGCAGCCAAGGTAGCGGGGTTTCCTACGAGCAGTACGTC. It specifies CASSQGSGVSYEQYV.

The chain couples TRBV20-1 to TRBJ2-7; 8 bases line up with TRBD1. The CDR3 is made up of 16 amino acids. V trimming: 3 bases; J trimming: 7 bases; junction bases outside the gene matches: 17. Germline CDR1 DFQATT, CDR2 SNEGSKA (reference sequence). As DNA, the CDR3 is TGCAGTGCTAGTAGAAGAGTCCAGGGGGCGGAGGGGGAGCAGTACTTC. Its translation: CSASRRVQGAEGEQYF.

CDR3 sequence reads: CASSPTSGKTYEQYF. The DNA for the CDR3 is TGTGCCAGCAGCCCAACTAGCGGGAAAACCTACGAGCAGTACTTC. The V gene is TRBV11-2, the J gene TRBJ2-7; 10 bases fit TRBD2. V gave up 5 bases and J gave up 2 bases; unmatched junction bases: 6. CDR1 and CDR2 (germline): SGHAT, FQNNGV. The CDR3 runs 15 residues. Combining the CDR3 with reference TRBV11-2 and TRBJ2-7 gives the whole variable domain EAGVAQSPRYKIIEKRQSVAFWCNPISGHATLYWYQQILGQGPKLLIQFQNNGVVDDSQLPKDRFSAERLKGVDSTLKIQPAKLEDSAVYLCASSPTSGKTYEQYFGPGTRLTVT.

The rearrangement uses TRBV19 and TRBJ1-1, with TRBD1 as a possible D gene (6 bases). With 6 bases removed from V and 3 bases from J, the gap between germline ends came to 14 bases. Germline loops: CDR1 LNHDA, CDR2 SQIVND (reference sequence). This CDR3 is 14 amino acids long. The CDR3 coding sequence is TGTGCCAGTAGGGGGGCAGGGGCCTACACTGAAGCTTTCTTT. Its translation is CASRGAGAYTEAFF.

The chain carries TRBV28 and TRBJ1-4; D is unresolved. This CDR3 comprises 14 residues. Germline V CDR1 and CDR2: MDHEN, SYDVKM. The V gene lost 10 bases and the J gene lost 8 bases, with 20 bases spanning the gap. CDR3 nucleotides: TGTGCCACCCTTACCTCCGCGGTCGGGGAAAAACTGTTTTTT. Translating gives CATLTSAVGEKLFF.

The chain is built from TRBV21-1 and TRBJ2-6; TRBD1, the table's D call, was not compared with the DNA. TRBV21-1 is labeled a pseudogene. This CDR3 is built from 18 residues. Here the CDR3 reads CASREKPGHNSGANVLTF. CDR3 sequence (DNA): TGTGCCAGCAGAGAAAAGCCGGGACACAACTCTGGGGCCAACGTCCTGACTTTC.

The V call is TRBV4-3, the J call TRBJ1-4; TRBD1 is a possible D gene (6 bases). This CDR3 is 15 amino acids long. V lost 2 bases and J lost 11, with 18 bases in between. The germline V gene has CDR1 LGHNA and CDR2 YSLEER. The CDR3 sequence is CASSQFLQGPGKLFF. CDR3 coding DNA: TGCGCCAGCAGCCAATTCCTACAGGGTCCGGGGAAACTGTTTTTT.

J is TRBJ2-7 and V is TRBV5-1; 8 nucleotides align to TRBD1. The length of the CDR3 is 13 residues. The V segment lost 3 bases and the J segment 2 bases; nucleotides outside the gene matches: 1. Germline lookup yields CDR1 SGHRS and CDR2 YFSETQ. The CDR3 nucleotides are TGCGCCAGCAGCTCGACAGGGGCCTACGAGCAGTACTTC. The encoded protein is CASSSTGAYEQYF.

For the CDR3, the DNA is TGTGCCAGCAGTCCCTCCGGACTAGCGGGGCCCTCCTACAATGAGCAGTTCTTC. This encodes CASSPSGLAGPSYNEQFF. The V and J genes are TRBV6-2 or TRBV6-3 and TRBJ2-1, with TRBD2 matching 12 bases. The CDR3 is 18 amino acids. The germline CDR1 and CDR2 sequences are MNHEY and SVGEGT. Trimming took 5 bases from V and 0 from J; bases not matched to a gene: 8.

This rearrangement joins TRBV3-1 (or the pseudogene TRBV3-2) to TRBJ2-3; 8 bases are a match to TRBD2. The CDR3 consists of 15 residues. Germline V lookup: CDR1 LGHDT, CDR2 YNNKEL (reference sequence). V lost 4 bases and J lost 6; bases outside the gene matches: 9. The CDR3 region has the DNA TGTGCCAGCAGCCCGGGACTAGTAAAGGGGGATACGCAGTATTTT. Protein: CASSPGLVKGDTQYF.

As regards this clone: One junction end disagrees with the germline gene, perhaps due to a read error. This rearrangement joins TRBV5-1 to TRBJ2-7; 8 bases are shared with TRBD2. The germline CDR1 and CDR2 sequences are SGHRS and YFSETQ. CDR3 size: 13 residues. CDR3 bases: TGCGCCCGCAGCTGGCGGGGGGAGGGCGAGCAGTACTTC. Protein sequence: CARSWRGEGEQYF.

The J gene is TRBJ2-2, the V gene TRBV18; possibly TRBD2 for D (5 bases). Trimming cost V 3 bases and J 5 bases, with 13 bases left between them. This CDR3 is 15 amino acids long. Looked up from germline, CDR1 is KGHSH and CDR2 is LQKENI. The CDR3 protein is CASSPTTSGTGELFF. As DNA, the CDR3 is TGTGCCAGCTCACCTACCACGTCGGGGACCGGGGAGCTGTTTTTT.

This clone was counted between two and nine times. This chain joins TRBV29-1 and TRBJ2-1; 10 bases are shared with TRBD2. Germline V gene data show CDR1 as SQVTM and CDR2 as ANQGSEA. This CDR3 contains 15 residues. Trimming cost V 4 bases and J 4 bases; bases outside gene matches: 7. Written as DNA, the CDR3 is TGCAGCGTTGCTACCGGGACTAGCGAGTACAATGAGCAGTTCTTC. Amino acid sequence: CSVATGTSEYNEQFF.

The V gene is TRBV27, the J gene TRBJ2-3, with 7 bases aligning to TRBD1. Germline V CDR1 and CDR2: MNHEY, SMNVEV (reference sequence). This CDR3 spans 14 amino acids. After removal of 5 bases from V and 4 bases from J, the junction contained 6 bases not matched to a gene. CDR3 region: CASSLRQGADTQYF. CDR3 bases: TGTGCCAGCAGTCTCAGACAGGGTGCAGATACGCAGTATTTT.

This sequence joins TRBV30 and TRBJ2-7; D not certain. The CDR3 runs to 12 residues. Trimming shortened V by 2 bases and J by 4 bases, and 9 bases separated the two germline ends. CDR1 and CDR2 from the germline V gene are GTSNPN and SVGIG (reference sequence). DNA for the CDR3: TGTGCCTGGAGTCTCCGAGGATACGAGCAGTACTTC. Its protein is CAWSLRGYEQYF.

The chain employs TRBV2 and TRBJ2-7, with 10 bases aligning to TRBD2. Germline V gene data show CDR1 as SNHLY and CDR2 as FYNNEI. This CDR3 contains 13 residues. J gave up 2 bases and V 11 bases, and 6 bases lay outside the gene matches. This chain's CDR3 is CASLAGETYEQYF. The CDR3 nucleotides read TGTGCCTCTCTAGCGGGAGAGACCTACGAGCAGTACTTC.

This sequence joins TRBV4-3 and TRBJ2-1, with 10 bases that match TRBD2. The CDR3 has 17 amino acids. After removal of 0 bases from V and 1 base from J, the junction contained 3 bases not matched to a gene. From germline, CDR1 is LGHNA and CDR2 YSLEER. The CDR3 coding sequence is TGCGCCAGCAGCCAAGAAAGAGCGGGGGGGTCCTACAATGAGCAGTTCTTC. It codes for CASSQERAGGSYNEQFF.

J is TRBJ2-3 and V is TRBV7-3, with TRBD1 matching 8 bases. The V gene's germline CDR1 is SGHTA and CDR2 FQGTGA. V dropped 5 bases and J dropped 1; count of bases not matched to a gene: 5. The CDR3 has 15 amino acids. CDR3 nucleotide sequence: TGTGCCAGCAGCCAGGGGGCTGTGGGCACAGATACGCAGTATTTT. Amino acid sequence: CASSQGAVGTDTQYF.

V usage is TRBV28 and J usage is TRBJ1-2; D gene ambiguous. V was trimmed by 2 bases and J by 5 bases, leaving 15 bases between them. Germline V CDR1 and CDR2: MDHEN, SYDVKM. CDR3 length equals 15 residues. For the CDR3, the DNA is TGTGCCAGCAGTTTAGAGGCCCTAGGAGGATATGGCTACACCTTC. It is translated as CASSLEALGGYGYTF.

This clone was detected only a few times. The chain carries TRBV6-1 and TRBJ2-7; TRBD2 might be the D (5 bases). The V gene lost 1 base and the J gene lost 3 bases, with 10 bases spanning the gap. The CDR3 extends over 14 amino acids. Germline assignment: CDR1 MNHNS and CDR2 SASEGT. The CDR3 loop reads CASSEVRAYYEQYV. CDR3 coding DNA: TGTGCCAGCAGTGAAGTGAGGGCCTACTACGAGCAGTACGTC.

This chain links TRBV7-9 with TRBJ2-5; D is unclear. From germline, CDR1 is SEHNR and CDR2 FQNEAQ (reference sequence). This CDR3 comprises 15 residues. Trimming stripped 1 base from V and 0 bases from J, with 9 bases between. For the CDR3, the DNA is TGTGCCAGCAGCTTAGTCTTTGGCTACCAAGAGACCCAGTACTTC. Translation gives CASSLVFGYQETQYF.

In nucleotides, the CDR3 is TGTGCCAGCAGATCTGGACAGGGGGCAGATACGCAGTATTTT. The encoded protein is CASRSGQGADTQYF. The chain has TRBV6-5 and TRBJ2-3, with TRBD1 matching 10 bases. The CDR3 loop spans 14 amino acids. V was pared by 6 bases and J by 4 bases, with 4 bases of the junction left unmatched. The germline V gene has CDR1 MNHEY and CDR2 SVGAGI.

The V call is TRBV4-1, the J call TRBJ1-1; no clear D. CDR3 length: 15 amino acids. V was cut by 1 base and J by 4 bases, with 13 bases left in between. CDR1 and CDR2 (germline): MGHRA, YSYEKL. This chain's CDR3 is CASSQGAHTGTEAFF. The CDR3 DNA reads TGCGCCAGCAGCCAAGGAGCTCATACGGGCACTGAAGCTTTCTTT.

J is TRBJ2-7 and V is TRBV6-5; TRBD1 is a possible D gene (5 bases). Trimming pared 7 bases from V and 3 bases from J, leaving 13 bases between. The CDR3 is 13 residues long. In germline, CDR1 is MNHEY, CDR2 SVGAGI. This chain's CDR3 is CASTQGGYYEQYF. Here the CDR3 DNA reads TGTGCCAGCACTCAGGGTGGGTACTACGAGCAGTACTTC.

The CDR3 DNA sequence: TGTGCCAGCAGCATCCTCGACAGTTCTGCCTACGAGCAGTACGTC. Encoded protein: CASSILDSSAYEQYV. The chain joins TRBV5-6 to TRBJ2-7, with D possibly TRBD1 on 5 matching bases. CDR1 is SGHDT and CDR2 is YYEEEE in the germline V gene. Trimming pared 4 bases from V and 2 bases from J, leaving 16 bases between. This CDR3 is 15 amino acids long.

V is TRBV7-2 and J is TRBJ2-1, with 8 bases lining up with TRBD1. Germline CDR1 reads SGHTA; CDR2 reads FQGNSA. The CDR3 has 14 amino acids. J gave up 8 bases and V 4 bases, and 7 bases lay outside the gene matches. The CDR3 loop is CASSSRTGSHEQFF. For the CDR3, the DNA is TGTGCCAGCAGCTCCCGGACAGGGAGCCATGAGCAGTTCTTC.

V gene TRBV18 combines with J gene TRBJ2-1; 8 bases are shared with TRBD1. The V segment lost 5 bases and the J segment 0 bases; nucleotides outside the gene matches: 3. CDR1 and CDR2 (germline): KGHSH, LQKENI. The CDR3 covers 15 residues. CDR3 protein: CASSGQGISYNEQFF. CDR3 sequence (DNA): TGTGCCAGCTCAGGACAGGGTATCTCCTACAATGAGCAGTTCTTC.